This is a list of T cell receptor beta chains from one sample in a study of T-cell reconstitution after alpha-beta-depleted transplantation in children. TCRdb itself ran the PCR reads through MiXCR, one entry per CDR3 protein. The sample shows approximately 230,000 distinct CDR3 sequences, around 25% of them seen only once. The input for sequencing was PBMCs, taken before TCRalphabeta/CD19-depleted stem cell transplant. The receptors here all came from a girl aged 2 to 9 with Fanconi anemia, due to receive a stem cell transplant. Both conserved end residues are part of each CDR3. A D gene is named only where the DNA matches it firmly. The size of a clone is reported for some rows only, either as once, few or many, or as a class for expanded clones.

>few|TRBJ2-7|-|TRBV7-8
CASSVGSYEQYF
TGTGCCAGCAGCGTAGGATCCTACGAGCAGTACTTC
>-|TRBJ2-1|-|TRBV11-2
CASSFITGPRDNEQFF
TGTGCCAGCAGCTTCATAACGGGACCGAGGGACAATGAGCAGTTCTTC
>many|TRBJ2-7|-|TRBV6-1
CASSPTARPRYEQYF
TGTGCCAGCAGCCCTACGGCGAGACCAAGGTACGAGCAGTACTTC
>few|TRBJ2-7|-|TRBV28
CASILGDEQYF
TGTGCCAGCATACTAGGGGACGAGCAGTACTTC
>-|TRBJ2-7|-|TRBV12-3/TRBV12-4
CASSFGPWEYF
TGTGCCAGCAGTTTTGGACCGTGGGAGTACTTC
>-|TRBJ2-5|-|TRBV7-9
CASSTGPIQTQYF
TGTGCCAGCTCCACAGGGCCAATACAGACCCAGTACTTC
>many|TRBJ2-3|TRBD1|TRBV20-1
CSAGQGAGTDTQYF
TGCAGTGCTGGACAGGGGGCCGGGACAGATACGCAGTATTTT
>-|TRBJ1-4|-|TRBV12-3/TRBV12-4
CASREGDKKLFF
TGTGCCAGCAGAGAGGGGGATAAAAAACTGTTTTTT
>-|TRBJ2-1|-|TRBV20-1
CSPLAAIPYNEQFF
TGCAGTCCCTTGGCGGCGATCCCCTACAATGAGCAGTTCTTC
>few|TRBJ2-1|-|TRBV10-3
CAISDLANEQFF
TGTGCCATCAGTGACCTGGCCAATGAGCAGTTCTTC
>many|TRBJ2-7|-|TRBV4-2
CASSQVAAVNYEQYF
TGTGCCAGCAGCCAAGTAGCAGCGGTGAACTACGAGCAGTACTTC
>few|TRBJ2-7|-|TRBV21-1
CASSKGDGPYEQYF
TGTGCCAGCAGCAAAGGCGACGGCCCCTACGAGCAGTACTTC